Sequencing of this TCR beta chain was carried out in a study of blood T cells in healthy people across ages. Combining a sample-barcoded 5' primer with a J-beta primer mix, a second PCR ran for roughly 6 to 12 cycles. A template-switch adaptor with 12 random nucleotides tagged each cDNA molecule. TCRdb redid the calling of the 5' RACE reads with MiXCR, one entry per CDR3 protein. In the table there are about 1,800,000 distinct CDR3 sequences, approximately 28% of which are singletons. CDR1 is LNHNV and CDR2 is YYDKDF in the germline V gene (reference sequence). This CDR3 has 15 amino acids. The ends lost 5 bases at V and 6 bases at J; junction bases unmatched: 4.

V gene TRBV15 combines with J gene TRBJ2-1; 13 bases line up with TRBD2. The TCR comes from a woman in her twenties or thirties in good health. Material for sequencing was blood. This CDR3 reads CATSGGLAGFNEQFF. CDR3 DNA sequence: TGTGCCACCAGCGGGGGACTAGCGGGGTTCAATGAGCAGTTCTTC.